Below, one T cell receptor beta chain is given with its context. The antigen remains undetermined. This sequence may be a read error, since a much larger clone differs from it by one base. In the same sample, other DNA sequences code for this CDR3. The data originate from a study of T cell responses to AZD1222 COVID-19 vaccine. Study results and caveats: Only a handful of people who got AZD1222 tested seropositive at baseline. The study sampled repertoires only after the peak T cell response.

V gave up 0 bases and J gave up 0 bases, with 7 bases separating them. This CDR3 contains 15 residues. Germline CDR1 and CDR2: SGHRS and YFSETQ. Clones were sequenced by immunoSEQ multiplex PCR, and TCRdb holds only the in-frame ones, with some missing. This sample has some 160,000 clones, with 87% found just once. Pooled in the analysis were second doses at about 4 or about 12 weeks. This chain connects TRBV5-1 to TRBJ1-3; no clear D gene. The source material was peripheral blood, sampled 28 days after the second AZD1222 dose. The clonotype comes from an adult who received the AZD1222 COVID-19 vaccine. The chain's CDR3 is CASSLGQISGNTIYF. DNA for the CDR3: TGCGCCAGCAGCTTGGGACAAATCTCTGGAAACACCATATATTTT.